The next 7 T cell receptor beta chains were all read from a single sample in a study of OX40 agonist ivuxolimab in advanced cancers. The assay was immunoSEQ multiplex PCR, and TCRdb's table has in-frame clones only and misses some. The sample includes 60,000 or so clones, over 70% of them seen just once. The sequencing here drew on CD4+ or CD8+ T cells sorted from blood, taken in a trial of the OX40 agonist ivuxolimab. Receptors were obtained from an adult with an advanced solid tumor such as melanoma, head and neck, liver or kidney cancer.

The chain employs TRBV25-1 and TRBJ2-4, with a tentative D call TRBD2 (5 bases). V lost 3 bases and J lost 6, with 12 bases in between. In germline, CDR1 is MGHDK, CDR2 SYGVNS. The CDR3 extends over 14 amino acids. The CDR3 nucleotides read TGTGCCAGCAGTGAGTCGGGGATTACAAACATTCAGTACTTC. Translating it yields CASSESGITNIQYF.

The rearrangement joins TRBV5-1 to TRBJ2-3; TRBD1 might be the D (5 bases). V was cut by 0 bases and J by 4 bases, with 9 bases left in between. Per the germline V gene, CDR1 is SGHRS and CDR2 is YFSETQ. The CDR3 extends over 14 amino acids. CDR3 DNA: TGCGCCAGCAGCTTGGCCGTGGGGCCAGATACGCAGTATTTT. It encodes CASSLAVGPDTQYF.

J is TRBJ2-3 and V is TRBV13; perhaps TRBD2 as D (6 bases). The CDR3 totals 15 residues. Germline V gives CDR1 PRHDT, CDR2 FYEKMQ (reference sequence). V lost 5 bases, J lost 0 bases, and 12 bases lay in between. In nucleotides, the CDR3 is TGTGCCAGCAGCCCCAATGCGGGGAGCACAGATACGCAGTATTTT. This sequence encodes CASSPNAGSTDTQYF.

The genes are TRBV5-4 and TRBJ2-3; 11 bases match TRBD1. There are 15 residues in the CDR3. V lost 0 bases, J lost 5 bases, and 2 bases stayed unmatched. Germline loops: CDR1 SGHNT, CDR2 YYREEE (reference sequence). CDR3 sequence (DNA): TGTGCCAGCAGCTTGGCCGGGACAGGGGGAGATACGCAGTATTTT. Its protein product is CASSLAGTGGDTQYF.

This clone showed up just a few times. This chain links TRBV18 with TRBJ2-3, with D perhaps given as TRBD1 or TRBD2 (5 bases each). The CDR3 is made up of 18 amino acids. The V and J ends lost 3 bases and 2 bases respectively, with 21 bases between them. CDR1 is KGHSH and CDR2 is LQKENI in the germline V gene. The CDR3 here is CASSPQPEGTGSTDTQYF. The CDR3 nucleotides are TGTGCCAGCTCACCTCAGCCCGAAGGGACGGGGTCCACAGATACGCAGTATTTT. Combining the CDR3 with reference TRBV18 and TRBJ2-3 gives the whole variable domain NAGVMQNPRHLVRRRGQEARLRCSPMKGHSHVYWYRQLPEEGLKFMVYLQKENIIDESGMPKERFSAEFPKEGPSILRIQQVVRGDSAAYFCASSPQPEGTGSTDTQYFGPGTRLTVL.

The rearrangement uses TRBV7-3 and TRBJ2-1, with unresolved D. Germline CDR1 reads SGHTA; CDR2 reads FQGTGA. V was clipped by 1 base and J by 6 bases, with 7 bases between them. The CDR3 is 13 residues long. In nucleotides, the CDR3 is TGTGCCAGCAGCTTAATGCCGCGCAATGAGCAGTTCTTC. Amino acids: CASSLMPRNEQFF.

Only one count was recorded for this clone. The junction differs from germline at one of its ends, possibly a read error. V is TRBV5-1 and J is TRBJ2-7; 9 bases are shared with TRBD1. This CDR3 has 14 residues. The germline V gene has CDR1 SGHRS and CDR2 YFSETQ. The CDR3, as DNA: TGCGTCAGCAGCTTGCGGACAGGGGCCGACGAGCAGTACTTC. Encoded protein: CVSSLRTGADEQYF.